The 8 T cell receptor beta chains in this list originate from one sample, sequenced in a study of blood T cell repertoires in COVID-19. Assay: immunoSEQ multiplex PCR; the TCRdb copy retains only in-frame clones and omits some. The sample has about 74,000 clones; about 92% are singletons. The material sequenced was peripheral blood. These receptors originate from a human donor in a cohort sampled during active COVID-19.

This clone was picked up one time. The chain carries TRBV10-3 and TRBJ2-3; 9 bases are shared with TRBD1. J gave up 3 bases and V 10 bases, and 11 bases lay outside the gene matches. The CDR3 consists of 15 residues. Germline lookup yields CDR1 ENHRY and CDR2 SYGVKD. The CDR3 coding sequence is TGTGCCAGCAGACTGGACAGGGGATATACAGATACGCAGTATTTT. It translates to CASRLDRGYTDTQYF.

This rearrangement joins TRBV7-2 to TRBJ2-7, with TRBD1 matching over 8 bases. Unmatched junction bases numbered 13, after V lost 5 bases and J lost 4 bases. The CDR3 contains 16 residues. Germline values: CDR1 SGHTA, CDR2 FQGNSA. The CDR3 nucleotides are TGTGCCAGCAGCCTTTTAGGTTGGCAGGGGGCTTACGAGCAGTACTTC. Translation: CASSLLGWQGAYEQYF.

The gene calls are TRBV15 and TRBJ1-1; D unclear. The germline gives CDR1 LNHNV, CDR2 YYDKDF (reference sequence). V was clipped by 2 bases and J by 0 bases, with 7 bases between them. The CDR3 is 14 amino acids. The chain's CDR3 is CATSRSPMNTEAFF. The CDR3 DNA is TGTGCCACCAGCAGATCCCCCATGAACACTGAAGCTTTCTTT.

This clone was found once. V and J are TRBV28 and TRBJ1-3; D call uncertain. Germline CDR1 and CDR2: MDHEN and SYDVKM. V was cut by 4 bases and J by 6 bases, with 16 bases left in between. The CDR3 runs 15 residues. CDR3 in DNA: TGTGCCAGCAGTTCGCCAGGAGGGCGACAAAACACCATATATTTT. Translating gives CASSSPGGRQNTIYF.

The chain employs TRBV29-1 and TRBJ2-1; 8 bases match TRBD1. CDR1 and CDR2 from the germline V gene are SQVTM and ANQGSEA. The CDR3 extends over 15 amino acids. The J segment lost 4 bases and the V segment lost 6 bases, leaving 11 bases of the junction unmatched. The chain's CDR3 is CSVDTDRGTYNEQFF. CDR3 coding DNA: TGCAGCGTCGACACAGACAGGGGCACATACAATGAGCAGTTCTTC.

This clone came up once. This rearrangement joins TRBV4-2 to TRBJ2-7; D is unclear. Germline CDR1 and CDR2: LGHNA and YNFKEQ. The V end was cut by 4 bases, the J end by 2 bases, with 18 bases between. The CDR3 loop spans 16 amino acids. DNA for the CDR3: TGTGCCAGCAGCCCCTTCCCCCGCGGCAACACCTACGAGCAGTACTTC. Amino acids: CASSPFPRGNTYEQYF.

The gene calls are TRBV7-9 and TRBJ1-1; 7 bases are shared with TRBD1. V gave up 5 bases and J gave up 5 bases; unmatched junction bases: 14. Germline CDR1 and CDR2: SEHNR and FQNEAQ (reference sequence). The CDR3 loop spans 16 amino acids. The CDR3 is CASSKLVSQGGTEAFF. The CDR3, as DNA: TGTGCCAGCAGCAAACTTGTCTCCCAGGGGGGAACTGAAGCTTTCTTT.

The chain is built from TRBV29-1 and TRBJ2-7; 7 bases map to TRBD1. The length of the CDR3 is 15 residues. V was clipped by 2 bases and J by 1 base; unmatched bases: 8. CDR1 SQVTM and CDR2 ANQGSEA come from the germline V gene. The CDR3 DNA reads TGCAGCGTTGAAACCCCGGGACAGCTTTCCTACGAGCAGTACTTC. As protein: CSVETPGQLSYEQYF.